This T cell receptor beta chain derives from a study of Ad26.COV2.S vaccination and SARS-CoV-2 variants. The treatment: 15 to 20 received Ad26.COV2.S at low or high dose, single or two shots; about five received placebo; per-sample allocation not given. Specimens were obtained on day 63 following the first vaccine or placebo injection. This CDR3 comprises 13 residues. CDR1 and CDR2 (germline): GTSNPN, SVGIG (reference sequence). Deletions cut 7 bases from V and 4 bases from J, with 17 bases between. Using immunoSEQ multiplex PCR, the repertoire was profiled, and TCRdb retains in-frame clones only, with some absent. This sample has around 300,000 clones, with around 89% found just once.

The starting material was peripheral blood, obtained in a trial of Ad26.COV2.S vaccine versus placebo. V is TRBV30 and J is TRBJ2-7; maybe TRBD2 (6 bases). The sequence derives from a person between 18 and 65 years old who received the Ad26.COV2.S COVID-19 vaccine or a placebo. CDR3 coding DNA: TGTGCCTCACACCCGAGCGGAGGGTACGAGCAGTACTTC. This gives the protein CASHPSGGYEQYF. Supplemented by reference TRBV30 and TRBJ2-7, the full variable domain reads SQTIHQWPATLVQPVGSPLSLECTVEGTSNPNLYWYRQAAGRGLQLLFYSVGIGQISSEVPQNLSASRPQDRQFILSSKKLLLSDSGFYLCASHPSGGYEQYFGPGTRLTVT.